A selection of T cell receptor beta chains follows, all from one sample in a study of PD-1 blockade in mismatch repair-deficient tumors. For these TCRs, the target antigens are not known. Sequenced by immunoSEQ multiplex PCR; TCRdb stores in-frame clones only, minus some. In the table there are about 9,500 clones, around nine tenths of which are singletons. This specimen was cells cultured in vitro, taken from a patient treated with pembrolizumab. The receptors were sampled from an adult with mismatch repair-deficient cancer. Each CDR3 is given with its conserved first and last residue. The D gene is left open where the match is weak. Clone size appears in some rows only: once, few, many, or a class for an expanded clone.

j_gene: TRBJ1-2
d_gene: -
abundance: -
v_gene: TRBV6-1
CDR3nt: TGTGCCAGCAGTGAAGCCATGGGAGGCTACACCTTC
CDR3aa: CASSEAMGGYTF

j_gene: TRBJ2-1
d_gene: -
abundance: once
v_gene: TRBV10-3
CDR3nt: TGTGCCATCAGTGAACAGGGACTTGATGAGCAGTTCTTC
CDR3aa: CAISEQGLDEQFF

j_gene: TRBJ1-4
d_gene: -
abundance: -
v_gene: TRBV28
CDR3nt: TGTGCCAGCTCTCCCCGGGGTACCCAAAAAGAAAAACTGTTTTTT
CDR3aa: CASSPRGTQKEKLFF

j_gene: TRBJ2-1
d_gene: -
abundance: -
v_gene: TRBV2
CDR3nt: TGTGCCAGCAGTGAAGAGAACACCGGGAAGGGGTTCTTC
CDR3aa: CASSEENTGKGFF

j_gene: TRBJ2-7
d_gene: TRBD1
abundance: -
v_gene: TRBV6-5
CDR3nt: TGTGCCAGCAGTACCTGGGACAGGGCCTACGAGCAGTACTTC
CDR3aa: CASSTWDRAYEQYF

j_gene: TRBJ2-5
d_gene: -
abundance: -
v_gene: TRBV5-6
CDR3nt: TGTGCCAGCAGCTTGGCCCCGGCCCCCCAAGAGACCCAGTACTTC
CDR3aa: CASSLAPAPQETQYF

j_gene: TRBJ2-7
d_gene: -
abundance: large
v_gene: TRBV7-9
CDR3nt: TGTGCCAGCGGCCGCAAGGGCCCGTCCTACGAGCAGTACTTC
CDR3aa: CASGRKGPSYEQYF

j_gene: TRBJ1-3
d_gene: -
abundance: -
v_gene: TRBV28
CDR3nt: TGTGCCAGCAGTTTCCAACACTTCAGCTCTGGAAACACCATATATTTT
CDR3aa: CASSFQHFSSGNTIYF

j_gene: TRBJ2-2
d_gene: TRBD2
abundance: -
v_gene: TRBV5-1
CDR3nt: TGCGCCAGCAGCTTCCTGTGGGAGGGCCTTCCCGGGGAGCTGTTTTTT
CDR3aa: CASSFLWEGLPGELFF

j_gene: TRBJ2-7
d_gene: -
abundance: -
v_gene: TRBV5-6
CDR3nt: TGTGCCAGCAGCTTGGTGAGCGAGCAGTACTTC
CDR3aa: CASSLVSEQYF

j_gene: TRBJ2-4
d_gene: -
abundance: -
v_gene: TRBV6-1
CDR3nt: TGTGCCAGCAGTGAACTAACTTCGGACAAAAACATTCAGTACTTC
CDR3aa: CASSELTSDKNIQYF

j_gene: TRBJ2-3
d_gene: -
abundance: -
v_gene: TRBV13
CDR3nt: TGTGCCAGCAGCAGCCAGGGGGGTTTGGGCACAGATACGCAGTATTTT
CDR3aa: CASSSQGGLGTDTQYF

j_gene: TRBJ2-7
d_gene: -
abundance: -
v_gene: TRBV28
CDR3nt: TGTGCCAGCAGTTTATGGACAGTAAGAGTCTTC
CDR3aa: CASSLWTVRVF

j_gene: TRBJ1-1
d_gene: TRBD1
abundance: -
v_gene: TRBV19
CDR3nt: TGTGCCAGTAGTGGAGGGGCAGGGGGCGAAGCTTTCTTT
CDR3aa: CASSGGAGGEAFF

j_gene: TRBJ2-7
d_gene: TRBD1
abundance: -
v_gene: TRBV28
CDR3nt: TGTGCCAGCAGTTCCGTTTCCGGGACAGGGTCCTACGAGCAGTACTTC
CDR3aa: CASSSVSGTGSYEQYF

j_gene: TRBJ1-4
d_gene: -
abundance: -
v_gene: TRBV5-1
CDR3nt: TGCGCCAGCAGCTCGAAGACAGCGACTAATGAAAAACTGTTTTTT
CDR3aa: CASSSKTATNEKLFF

j_gene: TRBJ2-1
d_gene: -
abundance: -
v_gene: TRBV7-9
CDR3nt: TGTGCCAGCAGCTTACGGAGCTCCTACAATGAGCAGTTCTTC
CDR3aa: CASSLRSSYNEQFF

j_gene: TRBJ1-5
d_gene: TRBD1
abundance: -
v_gene: TRBV2
CDR3nt: TGTGCCAGCAGCCTGGACAGGGATCAGCCCCAGCATTTT
CDR3aa: CASSLDRDQPQHF

j_gene: TRBJ1-6
d_gene: TRBD1
abundance: -
v_gene: TRBV5-5
CDR3nt: TGTGCCAGCAGTTTTAACTCCCGGACAGGGGAATCACCCCTCCACTTT
CDR3aa: CASSFNSRTGESPLHF

j_gene: TRBJ2-7
d_gene: TRBD2
abundance: -
v_gene: TRBV6-1
CDR3nt: TGTGCCAGCAGCCTCCTAGCGGCACCAACCTACGAGCAGTACTTC
CDR3aa: CASSLLAAPTYEQYF